This passage covers 10 T cell receptor beta chains from one sample sequenced in a study of OX40 agonist ivuxolimab in advanced cancers. The protocol was immunoSEQ multiplex PCR, while the TCRdb copy is restricted to in-frame clones and leaves out a portion. This sample yields 35,000 to 45,000 clones, of which 82% are seen a single time; roughly 24% belongs to the top ten. The sequencing here drew on CD4+ or CD8+ T cells sorted from blood, taken in a trial of the OX40 agonist ivuxolimab. The receptors shown here come from an adult with an advanced solid tumor such as melanoma, head and neck, liver or kidney cancer.

The chain employs TRBV5-1 and TRBJ1-3; D is ambiguous. V lost 5 bases, J lost 4 bases, and 19 bases lay in between. Germline CDR1 and CDR2: SGHRS and YFSETQ. This CDR3 contains 16 residues. The CDR3 coding sequence is TGCGCCAGCAGACGGACGGCTCGCGCGGACGGAAACACCATATATTTT. Its translation: CASRRTARADGNTIYF.

The chain recombines TRBV19 with TRBJ2-3; a weak D match, TRBD2 (5 bases). V was clipped by 0 bases and J by 5 bases, with 9 bases between them. Germline lookup yields CDR1 LNHDA and CDR2 SQIVND (reference sequence). The CDR3 sequence is 14 residues long. The CDR3 DNA reads as TGTGCCAGTAGTATAGAGGTTCGGGGAGATACGCAGTATTTT. It specifies CASSIEVRGDTQYF.

V and J are TRBV2 and TRBJ2-7; D unclear. Germline assignment: CDR1 SNHLY and CDR2 FYNNEI. V was cut by 8 bases and J by 6 bases, with 11 bases left in between. The CDR3 sequence is 11 residues long. The CDR3 DNA is TGTGCCAGCCTTCGGGCCCTCGAGCAGTACTTC. It translates to CASLRALEQYF.

The V and J genes are TRBV18 and TRBJ1-3; 12 bases agree with TRBD1. The CDR3 runs to 18 residues. Losses at the gene ends were 0 bases for V and 3 bases for J; bases not matched to a gene: 6. Germline loops: CDR1 KGHSH, CDR2 LQKENI. The DNA of the CDR3 is TGTGCCAGCTCACCACCGGGGACAGGGGGCTTTTTTGGAAACACCATATATTTT. The encoded protein is CASSPPGTGGFFGNTIYF.

The chain couples TRBV27 to TRBJ1-1, with D tentatively TRBD1 (6 bases). The CDR3 length is 16 residues. Trimming stripped 2 bases from V and 2 bases from J, with 15 bases between. CDR1 is MNHEY and CDR2 is SMNVEV in the germline V gene (reference sequence). The CDR3 DNA reads as TGTGCCAGCAGTTTACTAGGGGGGGCTCGAAACACTGAAGCTTTCTTT. Amino acid sequence: CASSLLGGARNTEAFF.

This clone came up a few times. The rearrangement joins TRBV7-9 to TRBJ2-7; tentatively, D is TRBD1 or TRBD2 (6 bases each). From germline, CDR1 is SEHNR and CDR2 FQNEAQ (reference sequence). Trimming removed 2 bases from V and 4 bases from J, with 9 bases in between. The CDR3 sequence is 13 residues long. The CDR3 protein is CASSLKGGYEQYF. DNA of the CDR3: TGTGCCAGCAGCTTAAAGGGGGGATACGAGCAGTACTTC.

This chain joins TRBV21-1 and TRBJ1-3; the table's D call TRBD1 went unverified against the DNA. TRBV21-1 is a documented pseudogene. This CDR3 has 17 residues. DNA for the CDR3: TGTGCCAGCAGCAAAGCATCCAGGGGATCGTCTGGAAACACCATATATTTT. It yields the protein CASSKASRGSSGNTIYF.

The chain joins TRBV4-2 to TRBJ2-5; D unclear. Germline assignment: CDR1 LGHNA and CDR2 YNFKEQ. The V gene lost 0 bases and the J gene lost 5 bases, with 10 bases spanning the gap. This CDR3 contains 14 residues. CDR3 loop: CASSQDSAVETQYF. CDR3 DNA: TGTGCCAGCAGCCAAGACTCTGCGGTGGAGACCCAGTACTTC.

The genes are TRBV27 and TRBJ2-3; the D is unclear. The CDR3 contains 13 residues. Germline CDR1 and CDR2: MNHEY and SMNVEV (reference sequence). The V end was cut by 4 bases, the J end by 2 bases, with 7 bases between. This CDR3 reads CASSWQLTDTQYF. The DNA of the CDR3 is TGTGCCAGCAGTTGGCAGCTCACAGATACGCAGTATTTT.

The gene calls are TRBV25-1 and TRBJ1-2; 7 nucleotides line up with TRBD1. The V gene's germline CDR1 is MGHDK and CDR2 SYGVNS. V was clipped by 4 bases and J by 7 bases; unmatched bases: 9. CDR3 size: 14 residues. CDR3 nucleotides: TGTGCCAGCAGTGGCGGGACAGATGTTGGTGGCTACACCTTC. Translated: CASSGGTDVGGYTF.